This T cell receptor (beta chain) is drawn from a study of identical twins. The sample holds a few counts of this clonotype. V dropped 5 bases and J dropped 2 bases, with 15 bases sitting between them. The CDR3 spans 16 residues. cDNA molecules carried unique molecular identifiers, and template switching added a universal primer site. TCRdb fed the 5' RACE reads into MiXCR, producing one record per CDR3 protein. The sample yields around 450,000 distinct CDR3 sequences, over 12% seen once. These data also formed part of another study, on yellow fever vaccine responses in identical twins.

This sequence was found in a woman in her late teens or twenties in good health. This sequence joins TRBV12-3 or TRBV12-4 and TRBJ2-2; maybe TRBD1 (6 bases). The sample taken for sequencing was CD4+ T cells sorted from blood. CDR3 sequence reads: CASSPRGGKNTGELFF. The CDR3 nucleotides read TGTGCCAGCAGTCCCAGGGGCGGCAAAAACACCGGGGAGCTGTTTTTT.